This T cell receptor (beta chain) emerged from a study of pediatric ulcerative colitis (dated by TCRdb to between 2018 and 2021). Concerning the study at large: Among the ulcerative colitis patients, about seven had pancolitis and two had left-sided colitis, and histology in every patient was consistent with ulcerative colitis. From eight or nine newly diagnosed, treatment-naive pediatric ulcerative colitis patients and a few non-IBD control children, paired blood and rectal samples were collected. Using the Pediatric Ulcerative Colitis Activity Index, a couple of patients were classed as having mild disease, several as having moderate disease and three as having acute severe colitis. What the study reported, not specific to this receptor: A couple of rectal CDR3 clonotypes were present in all ulcerative colitis patients and in none of the controls. Features of the rectal repertoire distinguished controls, mild-moderate colitis patients and acute severe colitis patients, and in acute severe colitis rectal diversity was lower because of clonal expansions. Only four individuals were included in the healthy control group, which was small. Autologous blood-rectal clonal overlap was significantly higher in ulcerative colitis patients than in controls, suggesting increased T cell trafficking to inflamed tissue. For technical reasons, the blood samples of two patients yielded substantially fewer templates, so those samples were excluded from the blood-rectal overlap analysis. Repertoires were derived from total lymphocyte DNA, so rare subsets such as regulatory T cells may have patterns not reflected.

No immunosuppressive medication had been given to the ulcerative colitis patients before the diagnostic colonoscopy. Blood was sampled at the time of the colonoscopy. The Wizard kit (Promega) was used to extract genomic DNA from the blood and intestinal samples. Using the immunoSEQ TRB Survey service, rearranged CDR3 beta regions were amplified from genomic DNA with multiplex V and J primers. To keep sequencing depth equal across samples, survey-level depth of up to 500,000 reads per sample was applied. Libraries were purified, pooled and sequenced on Illumina technology. In the source study's methods: Productive clonality, sample overlap, pairwise scatters, CDR3 beta length, V/D/J gene usage and productiveness were all assessed with the immunoSEQ online tools. Alongside Shannon and Simpson indices, calculated diversity was computed as the number of unique rearrangements divided by total templates, multiplied by 100. For principal component analysis, Z-score normalized data were analyzed with the R prcomp function and the ggbiplot package. Morisita's index was used to quantify blood-rectal clonal overlap within each subject. The source is immuneACCESS, and TCRdb retained only in-frame sequences with V and J called. Part of the clones is not carried over; for the studies checked, unresolved V genes explain less than half of this, and the remainder is unexplained. V and J calls and clone size come straight from that table; D and trimming were deduced from the DNA. For this sample there are about 36,000 clones; less than 85% appear just once. The ten largest make up 23% of the sample.

With regard to this clone: Its cognate antigen has yet to be identified. No much larger clonotype is one base removed from it; base qualities were not supplied.

At the junction V is shortened by 3 bases and J by 1 base, with 3 bases in between. The germline V gene encodes CDR1 MNHEY and CDR2 SMNVEV (reference sequence). Spanning cysteine to phenylalanine, the CDR3 consists of 13 amino acids. Only CDR3 DNA is held: 39 bases, read in frame from base 1. The origin of this receptor is a girl aged 5-17 years with moderate ulcerative colitis. The V and J genes are TRBV27 and TRBJ2-2; too little of a D gene remains to name it. Sample: blood. CDR3 protein: CASSFQNTGELFF. The nucleotide sequence is given as TGTGCCAGCAGTTTTCAGAACACCGGGGAGCTGTTTTTT.